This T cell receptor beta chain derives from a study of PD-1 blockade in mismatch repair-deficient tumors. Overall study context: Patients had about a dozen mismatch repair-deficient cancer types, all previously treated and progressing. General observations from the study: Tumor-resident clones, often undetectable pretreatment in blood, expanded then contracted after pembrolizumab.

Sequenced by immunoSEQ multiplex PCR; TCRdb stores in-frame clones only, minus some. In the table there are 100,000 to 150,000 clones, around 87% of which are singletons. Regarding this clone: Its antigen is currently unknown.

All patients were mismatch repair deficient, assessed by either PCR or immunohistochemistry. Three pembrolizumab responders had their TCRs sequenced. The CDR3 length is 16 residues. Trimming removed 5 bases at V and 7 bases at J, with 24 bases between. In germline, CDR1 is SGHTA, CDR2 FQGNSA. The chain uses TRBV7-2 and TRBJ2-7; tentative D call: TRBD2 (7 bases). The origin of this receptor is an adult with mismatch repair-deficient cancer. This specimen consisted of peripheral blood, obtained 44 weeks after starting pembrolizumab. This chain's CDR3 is CASSPEGGRETGEQYF. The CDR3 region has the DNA TGTGCCAGCAGCCCCGAGGGGGGGCGGGAGACGGGTGAGCAGTACTTC.